These 12 T cell receptor beta chains originate from one sample sequenced in a study of blood T cell repertoires in COVID-19. Only in-frame clones appear in the TCRdb table, and some are missing; sequencing was by immunoSEQ multiplex PCR. Of under 75,000 clones in the sample, more than 70% were seen once. The sequenced material came from peripheral blood. The receptors were sampled from a man in his fifties or sixties with acute or convalescent COVID-19.

The rearrangement links TRBV5-6 to TRBJ2-7; D not certain. Between the trimmed V and J ends, which lost 2 bases and 9 bases, there was a span of 6 bases. The CDR3 is 10 residues long. Germline V gene sequence: CDR1 SGHDT, CDR2 YYEEEE. For the CDR3, the DNA is TGTGCCAGCAGCTTCACTTGGCAGTACTTC. Translated: CASSFTWQYF.

This chain connects TRBV28 to TRBJ1-3, with D unresolved. The germline gives CDR1 MDHEN, CDR2 SYDVKM. V lost 3 bases, J lost 0 bases, and 9 bases lay in between. This CDR3 is 15 amino acids long. The CDR3 is CASSFINFSGNTIYF. DNA of the CDR3: TGTGCCAGCAGTTTTATCAACTTCTCTGGAAACACCATATATTTT. Filled out from reference TRBV28 and TRBJ1-3, the complete variable domain reads DVKVTQSSRYLVKRTGEKVFLECVQDMDHENMFWYRQDPGLGLRLIYFSYDVKMKEKGDIPEGYSVSREKKERFSLILESASTNQTSMYLCASSFINFSGNTIYFGEGSWLTVV.

Relative to its sample, this clone is medium-sized. The chain links TRBV2 to TRBJ1-4, with D possibly matching TRBD1 (6 bases). The CDR3 extends over 15 amino acids. Trimming took off 5 bases at V and 8 bases at J, with 18 bases between the two ends. Germline loops: CDR1 SNHLY, CDR2 FYNNEI. The chain's CDR3 is CASSLGGALGEKLFF. Here the CDR3 DNA reads TGTGCCAGCAGTCTTGGGGGGGCCTTAGGAGAAAAACTGTTTTTT.

The chain employs TRBV19 and TRBJ1-1, with 10 bases aligning to TRBD1. CDR1 and CDR2 (germline): LNHDA, SQIVND (reference sequence). The CDR3 contains 15 residues. Trimming cost V 5 bases and J 5 bases; bases outside gene matches: 8. The DNA of the CDR3 is TGTGCCAGTAGTGTGACAGGGGGCCGTCCGACTGAAGCTTTCTTT. Translation: CASSVTGGRPTEAFF.

CDR3 protein: CATSLDRGGNTIYF. As DNA, the CDR3 is TGTGCCACCAGCCTCGACAGGGGTGGAAACACCATATATTTT. The chain has TRBV15 and TRBJ1-3, with 8 bases that match TRBD1. The germline V gene has CDR1 LNHNV and CDR2 YYDKDF (reference sequence). The J segment lost 3 bases and the V segment lost 5 bases, leaving 3 bases of the junction unmatched. This CDR3 is built from 14 residues.

The rearrangement links TRBV30 to TRBJ2-1; possibly TRBD1 for D (6 bases). V was clipped by 5 bases and J by 3 bases, with 11 bases between them. Germline V gene lookup returns CDR1 GTSNPN and CDR2 SVGIG (reference sequence). CDR3 length equals 13 residues. DNA of the CDR3: TGTGCCTGGGATCCGGACAGCTACAATGAGCAGTTCTTC. It codes for CAWDPDSYNEQFF.

The chain links TRBV6-5 to TRBJ2-2; no clear D gene. V lost 6 bases, J lost 5 bases, and 7 bases lay in between. Germline V gene data show CDR1 as MNHEY and CDR2 as SVGAGI. The CDR3 has 12 amino acids. CDR3 sequence reads: CASRAVTGELFF. CDR3 bases: TGTGCCAGCAGGGCAGTTACCGGGGAGCTGTTTTTT.

V and J are TRBV19 and TRBJ2-2; TRBD1 matches at 9 bases. Germline values: CDR1 LNHDA, CDR2 SQIVND (reference sequence). V lost 3 bases to trimming and J lost 4 bases; unmatched junction nucleotides: 3. The CDR3 length is 15 residues. CDR3 nucleotide sequence: TGTGCCAGTAGTATTCGACAGGGGGGCACCGGGGAGCTGTTTTTT. It specifies CASSIRQGGTGELFF.

The DNA for the CDR3 is TGTGCCAGCAGTTCCAATGTGCAGCCCCAGCATTTT. Amino acids: CASSSNVQPQHF. The chain employs TRBV28 and TRBJ1-5; no definite D call. V shed 4 bases and J shed 7 bases, with 8 bases lying between them. Germline assignment: CDR1 MDHEN and CDR2 SYDVKM. The CDR3 is 12 amino acids. Full variable domain (remainder filled in from reference TRBV28 and TRBJ1-5): DVKVTQSSRYLVKRTGEKVFLECVQDMDHENMFWYRQDPGLGLRLIYFSYDVKMKEKGDIPEGYSVSREKKERFSLILESASTNQTSMYLCASSSNVQPQHFGDGTRLSIL.

The rearrangement links TRBV28 to TRBJ2-7; D perhaps matches TRBD2 (7 bases). Trimming cost V 6 bases and J 3 bases, with 12 bases left between them. This CDR3 is built from 13 residues. Germline values: CDR1 MDHEN, CDR2 SYDVKM. CDR3 protein: CASRLGGDYEQYF. In DNA form, the CDR3 reads TGTGCCAGCAGACTAGGGGGGGACTACGAGCAGTACTTC.

The chain couples TRBV7-9 to TRBJ1-2; perhaps TRBD1 as D (5 bases). This CDR3 is 14 amino acids long. Germline CDR1 reads SEHNR; CDR2 reads FQNEAQ (reference sequence). Trimming cost V 1 base and J 4 bases, with 10 bases left between them. This CDR3 is CASSLENRLYGYTF. In nucleotides, the CDR3 is TGTGCCAGCAGCTTAGAAAACAGGCTCTATGGCTACACCTTC.

V usage is TRBV19 and J usage is TRBJ2-3; 7 nucleotides align to TRBD2. Germline CDR1 LNHDA, CDR2 SQIVND (reference sequence). This CDR3 region has 15 residues. Trimming took 2 bases from V and 2 from J; bases not matched to a gene: 4. The CDR3 coding sequence is TGTGCCAGTAGTATAACCGCGGGGGTCACAGATACGCAGTATTTT. Its translation: CASSITAGVTDTQYF.